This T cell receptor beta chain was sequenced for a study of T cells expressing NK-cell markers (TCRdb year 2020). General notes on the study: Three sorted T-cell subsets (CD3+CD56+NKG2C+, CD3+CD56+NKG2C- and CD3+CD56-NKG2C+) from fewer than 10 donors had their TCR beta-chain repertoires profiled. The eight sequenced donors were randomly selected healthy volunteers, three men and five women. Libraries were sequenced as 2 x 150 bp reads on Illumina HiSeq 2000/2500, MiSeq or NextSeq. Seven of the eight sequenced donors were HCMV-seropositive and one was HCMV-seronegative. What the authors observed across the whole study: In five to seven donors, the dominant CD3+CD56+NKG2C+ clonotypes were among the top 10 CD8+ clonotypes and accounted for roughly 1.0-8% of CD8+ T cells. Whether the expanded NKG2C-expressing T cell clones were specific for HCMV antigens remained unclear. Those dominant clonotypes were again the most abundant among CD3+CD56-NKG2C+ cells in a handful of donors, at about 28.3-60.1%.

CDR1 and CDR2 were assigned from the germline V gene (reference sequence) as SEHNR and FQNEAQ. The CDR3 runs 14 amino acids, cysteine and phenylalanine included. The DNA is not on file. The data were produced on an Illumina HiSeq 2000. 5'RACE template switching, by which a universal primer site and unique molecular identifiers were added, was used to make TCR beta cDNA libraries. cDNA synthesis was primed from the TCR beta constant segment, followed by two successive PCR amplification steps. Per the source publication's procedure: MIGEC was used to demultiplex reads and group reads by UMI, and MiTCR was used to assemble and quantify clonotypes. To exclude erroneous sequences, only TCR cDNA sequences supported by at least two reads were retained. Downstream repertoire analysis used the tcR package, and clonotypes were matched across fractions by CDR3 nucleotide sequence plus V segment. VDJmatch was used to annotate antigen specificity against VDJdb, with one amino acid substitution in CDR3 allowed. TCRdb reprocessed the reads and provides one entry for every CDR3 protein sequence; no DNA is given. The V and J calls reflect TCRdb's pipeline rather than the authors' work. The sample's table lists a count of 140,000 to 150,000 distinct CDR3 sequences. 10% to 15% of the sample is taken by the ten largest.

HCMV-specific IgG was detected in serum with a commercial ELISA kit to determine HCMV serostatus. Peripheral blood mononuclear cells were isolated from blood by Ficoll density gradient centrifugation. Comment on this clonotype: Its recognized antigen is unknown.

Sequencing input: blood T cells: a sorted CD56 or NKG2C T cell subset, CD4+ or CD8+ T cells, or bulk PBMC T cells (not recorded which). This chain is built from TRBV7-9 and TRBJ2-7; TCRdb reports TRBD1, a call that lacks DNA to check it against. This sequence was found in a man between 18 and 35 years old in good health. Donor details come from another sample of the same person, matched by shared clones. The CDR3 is CASSFGTGDYEQYF.